The present T cell receptor beta chain was sequenced within a study of shared clonotypes between healthy human individuals. Study outcomes and limitations: Unshared clonotypes carried lower generation probabilities than those common to all four donors. Measured sharing among donors was expected to vary with sequencing depth. Inspection by rarefaction showed sorted-subset sequencing to be incomplete despite large depth.

The DNA input per sorted-subset replicate PCR was 200 to 250 ng, corresponding to around 30,000 T cell genomes. The protocol was immunoSEQ multiplex PCR, while the TCRdb copy is restricted to in-frame clones and leaves out a portion. The table lists around 2.5 million clones, 80% to 95% of them singletons. Germline CDR1 and CDR2: SGHRS and YFSETQ. The CDR3 runs to 13 residues. Trimming cost V 3 bases and J 5 bases; bases outside gene matches: 0. A note on this clone: Its antigen remains unknown.

Input material: naive CD4+ T cells from PBMCs. Subset described: CD45RA+ positively selected. The source is a man younger than 35 in good health. Some clones in this sample may be carry-over from other donors' samples. The chain uses TRBV5-1 and TRBJ2-1, with TRBD1 matching over 9 bases. The CDR3 DNA is TGCGCCAGCAGCTGGACAGGGGACAATGAGCAGTTCTTC. This gives the protein CASSWTGDNEQFF.